Reported below is one T cell receptor beta chain. Sequenced by immunoSEQ multiplex PCR; TCRdb stores in-frame clones only, minus some. The table shows 100,000 or so clones, with around four fifths occurring only once. The data were taken from a study of blood T cell repertoires in COVID-19. The source material was peripheral blood. This clonotype was obtained from an older woman with acute or convalescent COVID-19.

The chain's CDR3 is CASGDRGMLRTEAFF. DNA for the CDR3: TGTGCCAGCGGGGACAGGGGCATGTTGAGAACTGAAGCTTTCTTT. The gene calls are TRBV6-5 and TRBJ1-1, with TRBD1 matching over 10 bases. The CDR3 has 15 residues. J gave up 5 bases and V 8 bases, and 11 bases lay outside the gene matches. Germline CDR1 and CDR2: MNHEY and SVGAGI.